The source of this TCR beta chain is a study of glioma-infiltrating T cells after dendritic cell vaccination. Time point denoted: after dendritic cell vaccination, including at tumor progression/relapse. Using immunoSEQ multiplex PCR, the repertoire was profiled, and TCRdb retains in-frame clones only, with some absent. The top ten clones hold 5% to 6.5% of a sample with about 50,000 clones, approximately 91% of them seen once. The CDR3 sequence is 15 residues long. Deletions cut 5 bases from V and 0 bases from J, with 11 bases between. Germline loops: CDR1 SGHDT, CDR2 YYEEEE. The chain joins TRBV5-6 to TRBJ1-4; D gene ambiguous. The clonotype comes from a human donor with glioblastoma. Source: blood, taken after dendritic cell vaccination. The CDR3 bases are TGTGCCAGCAGGCGAGGGTTTGCAACTAATGAAAAACTGTTTTTT. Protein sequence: CASRRGFATNEKLFF.